This TCR beta chain is drawn from a study of blood T cell repertoires in COVID-19. Across the study: PBMCs, B-cell-depleted T cells, or T cells were the source of the cDNA or gDNA that made up the material.

Here immunoSEQ multiplex PCR was the method, and the copy in TCRdb shows in-frame clones only, minus some. In the table there are about 160,000 clones, 92% of which are singletons. There are 17 residues in the CDR3. V gave up 4 bases and J gave up 2 bases; unmatched junction bases: 11. CDR1 and CDR2 (germline): SGHRS, YFSETQ. The sequencing input was peripheral blood. The V call is TRBV5-1, the J call TRBJ2-3; 9 bases map to TRBD2. The clonotype originates from a man aged 25-40 years with COVID-19, enrolled during active disease. Here the CDR3 reads CASSPLAGGLTTDTQYF. The CDR3 DNA sequence: TGCGCCAGCAGCCCGCTCGCGGGAGGGTTGACCACAGATACGCAGTATTTT.